This T cell receptor beta chain was sequenced for a study of blood T cell repertoires in COVID-19 (dated by TCRdb to 2020 to 2022). The study in broad terms: Samples from collaborators originated in the United States, Italy and Spain and spanned both the acute and convalescent phases of COVID-19. Nearly every sample came with metadata listing a de-identified subject ID, COVID-19 status, age in years and sex. Subjects who had been exposed to COVID-19, were actively infected with it, or had recovered from it provided the deeply sampled blood TCRbeta repertoires that made up the dataset. HLA class I and class II types, where available, came from metadata supplied by the sample provider rather than from assay-based typing. Samples came from the ongoing ImmuneRACE study (first 160 participants) plus 1,254 subjects from 6 global collaborators. The material from the prospective study consisted of cDNA or gDNA derived from T cells, B-cell-depleted T cells, or PBMCs. The repertoires were released in a freely available public database intended as a resource for research on the immune response to SARS-CoV-2.

What the work shows at the level of the full study, not this receptor alone: The amount of clinical and demographic metadata varied by source and participant and was provided uncurated.

In the prospective study, participants were roughly 18 to 100 years old, resided in 20 to 30 geographic areas of the United States, and were enrolled through a virtual design. In the prospective study, cohorts were assigned on the basis of participant-reported clinical history obtained from a screening survey and a study questionnaire. In the prospective study, mobile phlebotomists collected whole blood, serum and a nasopharyngeal or oropharyngeal swab from each participant. Additional blood draws and questionnaires over a 2-month period could optionally be provided by prospective study participants. Before DNA extraction, prospective study blood samples were shipped either frozen or at room temperature. The immunoSEQ Assay, a bias-controlled multiplex PCR, was used to amplify TCRbeta CDR3 regions from genomic DNA. The original pipeline was this. The number of nucleated cells in each sample was estimated from the amplification of reference gene primers within the assay. To quantify the absolute abundance of each unique TCRbeta CDR3 rearrangement, sequence reads were collapsed and filtered. For each sample, productive Simpson clonality was calculated as the square root of Simpson's diversity index across productive rearrangements. TCRdb retrieved this table from immuneACCESS and kept in-frame rearrangements only. Not all clones are present; in checked studies, unresolved V genes account for under half, and no reason is known for the remainder. V and J calls and clone size come straight from that table; D and trimming were deduced from the DNA. This sample comprises around 230,000 clones, approximately 90% of them detected only once. About 2.5% of the sample comes from the top ten.

As for this clone: Its binding antigen is unknown. Within one base of it there is no much larger clone, and no base qualities were kept.

Material for sequencing was PBMCs or T cells enriched from blood (not recorded which). This TCR was recovered from a middle-aged woman with acute COVID-19.

Read as DNA, the sequence is TGTGCCAGCAGCCTTAGCGGGGGGCCAATTAGGGAGCAGTTCTTC. This encodes CASSLSGGPIREQFF. The chain is made from TRBV5-6 and TRBJ2-1; TRBD2 agrees with 10 junctional bases. Including the terminal cysteine and phenylalanine, the CDR3 comprises 15 residues. The CDR3 DNA has 45 bases and is translated from base 1. Via the germline V gene, CDR1 is SGHDT and CDR2 YYEEEE. Here V drops 4 bases and J drops 10 bases, and the junction holds 11 bases not matched to any gene.